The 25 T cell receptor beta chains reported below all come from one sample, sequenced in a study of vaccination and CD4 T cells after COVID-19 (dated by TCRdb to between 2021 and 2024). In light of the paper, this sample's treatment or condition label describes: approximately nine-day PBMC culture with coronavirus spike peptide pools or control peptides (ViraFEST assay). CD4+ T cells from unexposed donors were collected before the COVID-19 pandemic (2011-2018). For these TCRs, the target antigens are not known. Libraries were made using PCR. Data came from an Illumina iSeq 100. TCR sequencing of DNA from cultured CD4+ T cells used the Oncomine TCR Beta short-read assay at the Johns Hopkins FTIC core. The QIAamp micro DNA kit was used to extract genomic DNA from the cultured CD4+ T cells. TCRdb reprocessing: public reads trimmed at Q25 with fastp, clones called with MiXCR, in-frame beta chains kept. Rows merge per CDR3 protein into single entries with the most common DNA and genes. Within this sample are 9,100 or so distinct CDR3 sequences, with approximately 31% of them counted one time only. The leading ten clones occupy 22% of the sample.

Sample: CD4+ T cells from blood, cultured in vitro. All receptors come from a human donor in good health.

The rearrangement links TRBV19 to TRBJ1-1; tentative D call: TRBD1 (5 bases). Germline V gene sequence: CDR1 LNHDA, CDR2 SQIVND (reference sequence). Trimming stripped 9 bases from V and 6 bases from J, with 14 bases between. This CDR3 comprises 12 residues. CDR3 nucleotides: TGTGCCAGCACCGCAGGGAGGGCTGAAGCTTTCTTT. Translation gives CASTAGRAEAFF. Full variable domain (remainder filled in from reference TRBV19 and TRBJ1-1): DGGITQSPKYLFRKEGQNVTLSCEQNLNHDAMYWYRQDPGQGLRLIYYSQIVNDFQKGDIAEGYSVSREKKESFPLTVTSAQKNPTAFYLCASTAGRAEAFFGQGTRLTVV.

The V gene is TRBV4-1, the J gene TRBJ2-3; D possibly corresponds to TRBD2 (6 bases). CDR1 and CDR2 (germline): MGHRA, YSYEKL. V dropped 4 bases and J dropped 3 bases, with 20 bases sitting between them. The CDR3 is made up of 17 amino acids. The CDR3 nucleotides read TGCGCCAGCAGCCTTCTCGTCGGCACTGGGGGGACAGATACGCAGTATTTT. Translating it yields CASSLLVGTGGTDTQYF.

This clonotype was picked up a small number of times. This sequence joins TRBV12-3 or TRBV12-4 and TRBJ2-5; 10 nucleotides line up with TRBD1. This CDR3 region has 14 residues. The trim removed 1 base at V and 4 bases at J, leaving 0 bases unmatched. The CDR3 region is CASSLGTGGETQYF. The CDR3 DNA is TGTGCCAGCAGTTTAGGGACAGGGGGAGAGACCCAGTACTTC.

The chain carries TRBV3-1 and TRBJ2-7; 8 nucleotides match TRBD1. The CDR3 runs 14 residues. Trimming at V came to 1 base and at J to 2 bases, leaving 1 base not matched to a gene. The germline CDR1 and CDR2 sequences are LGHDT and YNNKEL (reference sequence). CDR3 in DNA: TGTGCCAGCAGCCAAGGGACAGGGCCCTACGAGCAGTACTTC. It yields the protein CASSQGTGPYEQYF.

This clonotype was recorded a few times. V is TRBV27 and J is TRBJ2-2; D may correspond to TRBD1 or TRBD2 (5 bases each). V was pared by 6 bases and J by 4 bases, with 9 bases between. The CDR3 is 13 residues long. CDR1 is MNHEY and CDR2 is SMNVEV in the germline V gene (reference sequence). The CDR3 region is CASRFGATGELFF. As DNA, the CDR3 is TGTGCCAGCAGATTCGGGGCCACCGGGGAGCTGTTTTTT.

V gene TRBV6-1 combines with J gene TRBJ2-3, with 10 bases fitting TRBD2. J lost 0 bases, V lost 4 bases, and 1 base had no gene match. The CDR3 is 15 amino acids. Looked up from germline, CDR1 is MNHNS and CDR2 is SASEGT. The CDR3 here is CASSATSGSTDTQYF. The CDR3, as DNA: TGTGCCAGCAGTGCGACTAGCGGGAGCACAGATACGCAGTATTTT.

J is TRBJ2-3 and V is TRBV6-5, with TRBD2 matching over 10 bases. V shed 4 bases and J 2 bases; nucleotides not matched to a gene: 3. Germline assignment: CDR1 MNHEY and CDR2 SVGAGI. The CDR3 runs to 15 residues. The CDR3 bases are TGTGCCAGCAGTTTCGGACTAGCGGACACAGATACGCAGTATTTT. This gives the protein CASSFGLADTDTQYF.

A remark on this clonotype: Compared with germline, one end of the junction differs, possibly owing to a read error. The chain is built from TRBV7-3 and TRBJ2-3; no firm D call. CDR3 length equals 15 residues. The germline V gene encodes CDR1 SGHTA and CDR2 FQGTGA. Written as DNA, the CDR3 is TGTACCAGCAGCTTAACGTTCCAACGAACAGATACGCAGTATTTT. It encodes CTSSLTFQRTDTQYF.

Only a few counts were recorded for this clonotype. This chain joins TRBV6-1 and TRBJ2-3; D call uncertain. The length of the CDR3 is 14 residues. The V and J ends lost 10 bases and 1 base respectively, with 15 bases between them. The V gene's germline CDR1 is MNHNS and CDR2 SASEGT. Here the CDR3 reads CATPLPVGTDTQYF. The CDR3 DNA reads TGTGCCACCCCCCTCCCCGTCGGCACAGATACGCAGTATTTT.

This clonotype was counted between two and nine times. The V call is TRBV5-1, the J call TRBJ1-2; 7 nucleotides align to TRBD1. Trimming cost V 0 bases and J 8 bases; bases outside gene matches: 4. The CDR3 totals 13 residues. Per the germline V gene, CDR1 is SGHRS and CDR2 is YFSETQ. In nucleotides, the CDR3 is TGCGCCAGCAGCTTGGGACAGGGAGGCGGCTACACCTTC. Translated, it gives CASSLGQGGGYTF.

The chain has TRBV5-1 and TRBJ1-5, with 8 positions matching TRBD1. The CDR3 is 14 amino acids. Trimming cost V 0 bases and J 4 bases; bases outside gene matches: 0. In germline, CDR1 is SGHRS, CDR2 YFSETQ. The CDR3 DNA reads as TGCGCCAGCAGCTTGGGGACAGGGAATCAGCCCCAGCATTTT. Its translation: CASSLGTGNQPQHF.

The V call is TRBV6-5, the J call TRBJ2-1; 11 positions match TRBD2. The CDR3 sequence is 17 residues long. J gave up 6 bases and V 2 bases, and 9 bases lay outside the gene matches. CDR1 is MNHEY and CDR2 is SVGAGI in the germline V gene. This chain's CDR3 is CASSYTHRGLAANEQFF. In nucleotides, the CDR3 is TGTGCCAGCAGTTACACACACCGGGGACTAGCGGCCAATGAGCAGTTCTTC.

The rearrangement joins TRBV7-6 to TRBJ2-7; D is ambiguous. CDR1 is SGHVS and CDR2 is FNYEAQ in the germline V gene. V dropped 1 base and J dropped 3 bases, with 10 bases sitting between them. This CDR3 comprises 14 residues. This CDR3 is CASSLGQLYYEQYF. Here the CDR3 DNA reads TGTGCCAGCAGCTTAGGGCAGTTATACTACGAGCAGTACTTC.

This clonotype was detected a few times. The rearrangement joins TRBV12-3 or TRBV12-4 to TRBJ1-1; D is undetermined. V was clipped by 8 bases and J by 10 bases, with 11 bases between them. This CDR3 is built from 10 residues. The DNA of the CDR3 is TGTGCCAGCTCTGACGTGACAGCTTTCTTT. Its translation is CASSDVTAFF.

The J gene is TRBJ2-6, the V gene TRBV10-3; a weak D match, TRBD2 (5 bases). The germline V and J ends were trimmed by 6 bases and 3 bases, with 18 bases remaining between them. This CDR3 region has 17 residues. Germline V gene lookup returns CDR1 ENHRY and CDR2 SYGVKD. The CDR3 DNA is TGTGCCATCAGGCCTCCAGTGACGGGGTTTGGGGCCAACGTCCTGACTTTC. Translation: CAIRPPVTGFGANVLTF.

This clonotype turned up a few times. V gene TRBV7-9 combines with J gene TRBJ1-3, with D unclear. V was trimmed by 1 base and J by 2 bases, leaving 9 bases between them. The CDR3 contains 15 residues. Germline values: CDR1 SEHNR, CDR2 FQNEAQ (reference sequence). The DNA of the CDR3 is TGTGCCAGCAGCTTAGGACGGATGACTGGAAACACCATATATTTT. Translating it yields CASSLGRMTGNTIYF.

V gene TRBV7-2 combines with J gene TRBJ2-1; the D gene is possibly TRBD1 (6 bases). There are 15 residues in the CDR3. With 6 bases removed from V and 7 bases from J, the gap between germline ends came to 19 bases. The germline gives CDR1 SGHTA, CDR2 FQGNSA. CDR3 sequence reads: CASRLVGAGLNEQFF. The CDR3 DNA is TGTGCCAGCAGACTCGTGGGGGCAGGCCTAAATGAGCAGTTCTTC.

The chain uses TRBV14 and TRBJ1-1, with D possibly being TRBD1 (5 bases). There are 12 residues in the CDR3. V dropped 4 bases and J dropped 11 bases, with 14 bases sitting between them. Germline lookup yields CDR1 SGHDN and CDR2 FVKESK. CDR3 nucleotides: TGTGCCAGCAGCCCCCTCGGGGCAGTCGCTTTCTTT. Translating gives CASSPLGAVAFF.

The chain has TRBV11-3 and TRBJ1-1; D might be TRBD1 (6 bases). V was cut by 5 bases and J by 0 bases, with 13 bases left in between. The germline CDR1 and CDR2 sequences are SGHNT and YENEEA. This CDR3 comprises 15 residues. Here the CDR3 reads CASSRGGDMNTEAFF. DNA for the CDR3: TGTGCCAGCAGCCGAGGGGGAGACATGAACACTGAAGCTTTCTTT.

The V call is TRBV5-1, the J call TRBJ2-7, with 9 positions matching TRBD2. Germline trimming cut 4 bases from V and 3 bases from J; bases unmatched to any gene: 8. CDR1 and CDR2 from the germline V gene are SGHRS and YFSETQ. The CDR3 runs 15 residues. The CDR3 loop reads CASSRGLADYYEQYF. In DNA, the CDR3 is TGCGCCAGCAGCCGGGGACTAGCAGACTACTACGAGCAGTACTTC.

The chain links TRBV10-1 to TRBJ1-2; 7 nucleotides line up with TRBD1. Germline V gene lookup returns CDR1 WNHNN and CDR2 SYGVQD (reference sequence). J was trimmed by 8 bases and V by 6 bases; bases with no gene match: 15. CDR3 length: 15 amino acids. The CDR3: CASRSTGQDRAGYTF. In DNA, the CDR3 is TGCGCCAGCAGATCAACAGGACAGGACAGAGCCGGCTACACCTTC.

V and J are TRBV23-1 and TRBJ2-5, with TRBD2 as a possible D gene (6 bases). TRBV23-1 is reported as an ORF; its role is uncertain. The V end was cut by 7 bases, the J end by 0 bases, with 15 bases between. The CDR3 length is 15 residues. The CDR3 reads CASTPLGGYQETQYF. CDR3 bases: TGCGCCAGCACCCCACTAGGAGGGTACCAAGAGACCCAGTACTTC.

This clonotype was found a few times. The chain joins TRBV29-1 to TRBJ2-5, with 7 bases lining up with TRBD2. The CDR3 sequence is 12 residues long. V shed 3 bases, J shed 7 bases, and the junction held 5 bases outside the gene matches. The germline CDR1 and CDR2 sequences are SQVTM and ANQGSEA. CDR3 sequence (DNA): TGCAGCGTTGACGGCGGGAGCGGGACCCAGTACTTC. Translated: CSVDGGSGTQYF.

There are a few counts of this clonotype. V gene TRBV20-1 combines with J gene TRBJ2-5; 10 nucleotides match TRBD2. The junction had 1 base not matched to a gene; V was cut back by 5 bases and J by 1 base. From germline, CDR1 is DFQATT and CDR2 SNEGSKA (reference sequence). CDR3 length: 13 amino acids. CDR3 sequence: CSAGTSVQETQYF. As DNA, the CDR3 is TGCAGTGCTGGGACTAGCGTCCAAGAGACCCAGTACTTC.

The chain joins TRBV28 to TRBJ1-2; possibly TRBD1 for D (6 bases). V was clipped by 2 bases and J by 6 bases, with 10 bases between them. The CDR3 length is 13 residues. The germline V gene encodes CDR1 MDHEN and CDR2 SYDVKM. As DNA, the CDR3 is TGTGCCAGCAGTTTAGAGGGGGAAGATGGCTACACCTTC. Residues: CASSLEGEDGYTF.